This TCR beta chain was retrieved from a study of identical twins. Regarding the study as a whole: Abundant cord blood beta clonotypes carried fewer insertions; memory repertoires showed none. Beta out-of-frame twin sharing showed a weaker excess. Excess low generation probability was seen in twin-shared out-of-frame alpha sequences.

This clonotype was seen a handful of times. Its target is not known. A template switching step contributed a universal primer site, while unique molecular identifiers were present in the cDNA. TCRdb processed the 5' RACE reads anew with MiXCR; each CDR3 protein has one entry. The sample lists approximately 620,000 distinct CDR3 sequences; 8.5% to 9.5% were seen once. Germline-derived CDR1 and CDR2 are MNHEY and SMNVEV (reference sequence). V was pared by 5 bases and J by 2 bases, with 13 bases between. This CDR3 contains 14 residues. The same sample was also used in a study of yellow fever vaccine responses in identical twins.

This rearrangement joins TRBV27 to TRBJ2-7; D may be TRBD1 (5 bases). This sequence was found in a woman under 30 in good health. The sequenced sample was PBMCs. The CDR3 DNA reads as TGTGCCAGCAGTCATAGGGGCAGCCCCTACGAGCAGTACTTC. Residues: CASSHRGSPYEQYF.